This T cell receptor (beta chain) was recovered during a study of siplizumab effects on memory and regulatory T cells. Whole-study findings and limits: Both greater diversity than memory cells and a major contribution to the alloresponse seemed to characterize naive T cells. Sequences below about 10^-5 frequency were poorly captured. As a result, only a minor fraction of alloreactive clones mapped to unstimulated subsets.

Comment on this clone: Its target is not known.

The germline CDR1 and CDR2 sequences are LGHNT and FRNRAP. V lost 5 bases and J lost 4; bases outside the gene matches: 7. This CDR3 has 15 residues. Repertoires were generated with immunoSEQ multiplex PCR, while TCRdb's copy carries only in-frame clones and drops some. The table lists 100,000 or so clones, around 90% of them singletons, with about 11% in the top ten. The source material was non-Treg CD4+ T cells sorted from blood. This TCR was sampled from a human donor in good health. V usage is TRBV12-5 and J usage is TRBJ2-2, with TRBD2 matching 7 bases. The CDR3 nucleotides read TGTGCTAGTGGTCGCAACGGGAGGATCACCGGGGAGCTGTTTTTT. It yields the protein CASGRNGRITGELFF. Complete variable domain (other parts from reference TRBV12-5 and TRBJ2-2): DARVTQTPRHKVTEMGQEVTMRCQPILGHNTVFWYRQTMMQGLELLAYFRNRAPLDDSGMPKDRFSAEMPDATLATLKIQPSEPRDSAVYFCASGRNGRITGELFFGEGSRLTVL.